These 10 T cell receptor beta chains were sequenced from one sample in a study of shared clonotypes between healthy human individuals. The table came from immunoSEQ multiplex PCR; TCRdb's copy has only in-frame clones and leaves some out. The sample lists hundreds of thousands of clones, 85% to 95% occurring once. Naive CD8 cells lacked CD45RO, underwent positive selection for CCR7 and left out terminally differentiated effector memory CD45RA+ cells. Sequenced input: naive CD8+ T cells sorted from blood. These receptor sequences come from a woman aged 25 to 45 in good health.

This rearrangement joins TRBV19 to TRBJ1-1; D perhaps matches TRBD1 (5 bases). CDR3 length: 14 amino acids. Trimming took off 5 bases at V and 1 base at J, with 11 bases between the two ends. Germline CDR1 LNHDA, CDR2 SQIVND (reference sequence). The DNA of the CDR3 is TGTGCCAGTAGTCTAGGGGCGGAGAACACTGAAGCTTTCTTT. Residues: CASSLGAENTEAFF.

This clone was found once. This chain uses TRBV28 with TRBJ1-3; 8 nucleotides match TRBD1. The CDR3 loop spans 15 amino acids. Germline V gene data show CDR1 as MDHEN and CDR2 as SYDVKM. The junction had 2 bases not matched to a gene; V was cut back by 0 bases and J by 4 bases. CDR3 sequence (DNA): TGTGCCAGCAGTTTATGGACAGGGGCCGGAAACACCATATATTTT. Its translation is CASSLWTGAGNTIYF.

Regarding this clone: The junction departs from germline at one end; a sequencing error may be responsible. This chain joins TRBV19 and TRBJ2-3; possible D gene TRBD2, 5 bases. CDR3 length equals 15 residues. CDR1 is LNHDA, CDR2 SQIVND, per germline (reference sequence). CDR3 residues: CASSIEGPGTDTQYF. CDR3 sequence (DNA): TGTGCCAGTAGCATAGAGGGCCCGGGCACAGATACGCAGTATTTT.

The rearrangement uses TRBV9 and TRBJ1-1; TRBD1 is a possible D gene (5 bases). The CDR3 has 14 residues. V lost 0 bases to trimming and J lost 4 bases, with 10 bases between them. Germline V gene sequence: CDR1 SGDLS, CDR2 YYNGEE. DNA of the CDR3: TGTGCCAGCAGCGTAGTACAGGTGTCCACTGAAGCTTTCTTT. Protein sequence: CASSVVQVSTEAFF.

This clone came up a few times. The J gene is TRBJ1-5, the V gene TRBV19; 7 bases map to TRBD1. The germline gives CDR1 LNHDA, CDR2 SQIVND (reference sequence). V was pared by 10 bases and J by 2 bases, with 8 bases of the junction left unmatched. The CDR3 has 14 amino acids. CDR3 DNA sequence: TGTGCCACCTCAGGGGGTATCGGCAATCAGCCCCAGCATTTT. It translates to CATSGGIGNQPQHF.

The DNA for the CDR3 is TGTGCCAGCAGCCCGGAGGCGGCGGATTACACAGATACGCAGTATTTT. Translation gives CASSPEAADYTDTQYF. This chain uses TRBV5-8 with TRBJ2-3, with a possible D match to TRBD2 (5 bases). Germline V gene data show CDR1 as SGHTS and CDR2 as YDEGEE. V was trimmed by 4 bases and J by 2 bases, leaving 17 bases between them. The CDR3 is made up of 16 amino acids.

The rearrangement uses TRBV5-6 and TRBJ1-3; D gene ambiguous. The CDR3 runs to 15 residues. Germline values: CDR1 SGHDT, CDR2 YYEEEE. V lost 2 bases to trimming and J lost 0 bases, with 9 bases between them. CDR3 loop: CASSFLGNSGNTIYF. Here the CDR3 DNA reads TGTGCCAGCAGCTTTTTAGGAAACTCTGGAAACACCATATATTTT.

The chain carries TRBV6-1 and TRBJ2-7, with a weak D call TRBD2 (5 bases). From germline, CDR1 is MNHNS and CDR2 SASEGT. The CDR3 extends over 15 amino acids. V lost 3 bases to trimming and J lost 4 bases, with 16 bases between them. The chain's CDR3 is CASSDEGFPGYEQYF. In DNA form, the CDR3 reads TGTGCCAGCAGTGATGAGGGATTCCCCGGGTACGAGCAGTACTTC.

The genes are TRBV9 and TRBJ2-1; possibly TRBD1 for D (6 bases). Looked up from germline, CDR1 is SGDLS and CDR2 is YYNGEE. V was pared by 1 base and J by 8 bases, with 10 bases between. The CDR3 covers 13 residues. The CDR3 protein is CASSVSPGDEQFF. CDR3 coding DNA: TGTGCCAGCAGCGTATCTCCAGGGGATGAGCAGTTCTTC.

The chain has TRBV7-9 and TRBJ2-7; 11 nucleotides match TRBD1. Germline trimming cut 5 bases from V and 6 bases from J; bases unmatched to any gene: 9. Germline loops: CDR1 SEHNR, CDR2 FQNEAQ (reference sequence). The CDR3 sequence is 15 residues long. The CDR3 DNA follows: TGTGCCAGCAGCGCCCGGGACAGGGGGATCTTCGAGCAGTACTTC. This gives the protein CASSARDRGIFEQYF. The variable domain in full, completed from reference TRBV7-9 and TRBJ2-7, reads DTGVSQNPRHKITKRGQNVTFRCDPISEHNRLYWYRQTLGQGPEFLTYFQNEAQLEKSRLLSDRFSAERPKGSFSTLEIQRTEQGDSAMYLCASSARDRGIFEQYFGPGTRLTVT.